These T cell receptor beta chains were read from a single sample in a study of Ad26.COV2.S vaccination and SARS-CoV-2 variants. The assay was immunoSEQ multiplex PCR, and TCRdb's table has in-frame clones only and misses some. The data show roughly 700,000 clones, with 89% seen just once and approximately 1.5% held by the top ten. The input for sequencing was peripheral blood, taken in a trial of Ad26.COV2.S vaccine versus placebo. All receptors derive from a person between 18 and 65 years old who received the Ad26.COV2.S COVID-19 vaccine or a placebo. CDR3s include the opening cysteine and the closing phenylalanine or tryptophan. Fields, in order: D gene, V gene, clone size, J gene, CDR3 DNA, CDR3 protein. A D gene is named only where the DNA matches it firmly. Part of the rows lack a size; the others show once, few, many or a class for expanded clones.

>.|TRBV5-1|.|TRBJ1-4
TGCGCCAGCAGCCCAAGACAGGTCGCAACTAATGAAAAACTGTTTTTT
CASSPRQVATNEKLFF
>.|TRBV4-1|.|TRBJ1-1
TGCGCCAGCAGCCCACTGGGACAGAACACTGAAGCTTTCTTT
CASSPLGQNTEAFF
>.|TRBV3-1/TRBV3-2|.|TRBJ2-3
TGTGCCAGCAGCCCATTTCGCGGGTCCGATACGCAGTATTTT
CASSPFRGSDTQYF
>.|TRBV5-1|.|TRBJ1-1
TGCGCCAGCAGCTCGGACAGTATGAACACTGAAGCTTTCTTT
CASSSDSMNTEAFF
>.|TRBV27|.|TRBJ2-3
TGTGCCAGCAGGTCCACAGGCACAGATACGCAGTATTTT
CASRSTGTDTQYF
>.|TRBV5-1|.|TRBJ2-6
TGCGCCAGCAGCTTGGTACAAGTCTCTGGGGCCAACGTCCTGACTTTC
CASSLVQVSGANVLTF
>.|TRBV5-6|once|TRBJ2-7
TGTGCCAGCAGCGATACAGGGCCCCACTACGAGCAGTACTTC
CASSDTGPHYEQYF
>.|TRBV27|.|TRBJ1-1
TGTGCCAGCAGTTTGGGTCTCAGGAGTGAAGCTTTCTTT
CASSLGLRSEAFF
>.|TRBV24-1|.|TRBJ2-7
TGTGCCACCAGTGACCTTAGGGAGCAGTACTTC
CATSDLREQYF
>.|TRBV27|once|TRBJ2-7
TGTGCCAGCAGTTTCCAGGTATCCTACGAGCAGTACTTC
CASSFQVSYEQYF
>.|TRBV19|.|TRBJ1-5
TGTGCCAGTAGTATAGCCACTGGCAGTTTTCAGCCCCAGCATTTT
CASSIATGSFQPQHF
>TRBD1|TRBV6-6|.|TRBJ1-5
TGTGCCAGCAACCCGACAGGGACCAATCAGCCCCAGCATTTT
CASNPTGTNQPQHF
>.|TRBV4-2|.|TRBJ2-3
TGTGCCAGCAGGACTTGGGCCCTGGGCACAGATACGCAGTATTTT
CASRTWALGTDTQYF
>TRBD1|TRBV7-2|.|TRBJ2-7
TGTGCCAGCAGCAAATGGACAGGGAGCTCCTACGAGCAGTACTTC
CASSKWTGSSYEQYF
>TRBD1|TRBV9|.|TRBJ2-2
TGTGCCAGCAGCGTACCACGGACAGGGGGGCGCACCGGGGAGCTGTTTTTT
CASSVPRTGGRTGELFF
>.|TRBV18|.|TRBJ1-5
TGTGCCAGCTCACCCGGAGGATTCAATCAGCCCCAGCATTTT
CASSPGGFNQPQHF
>.|TRBV19|.|TRBJ2-1
TGTGCCAGTAGTATTGCCGGCTCGACGGCCCAGAGCTCCTACAATGAGCAGTTCTTC
CASSIAGSTAQSSYNEQFF
>.|TRBV6-5|few|TRBJ1-1
TGTGCCAGCAGTCGAGGCGGAGAGAACACTGAAGCTTTCTTT
CASSRGGENTEAFF
>.|TRBV7-2|.|TRBJ1-1
TGTGCCAGCACCCTCAAGTGGGGGGACACTGAAGCTTTCTTT
CASTLKWGDTEAFF
>.|TRBV3-1/TRBV3-2|.|TRBJ2-7
TGTGCCAGCAGCCAAGAGTTGCGGGCGTCGCAGTACTTC
CASSQELRASQYF
>TRBD1|TRBV18|.|TRBJ1-6
TGTGCCAGCTCACCGTCGGGGACAGATAATTCACCCCTCCACTTT
CASSPSGTDNSPLHF
>.|TRBV5-6|.|TRBJ1-1
TGTGCCAGCAGTGTCACCGTGGGAATCCTAACTGAAGCTTTCTTT
CASSVTVGILTEAFF
>TRBD1|TRBV19|once|TRBJ1-1
TGTGCCAGTCGGGACAGGGGAGTGCCTGAAGCTTTCTTT
CASRDRGVPEAFF
>TRBD1|TRBV19|.|TRBJ2-5
TGTGCCAGTAGCTCCACGACAGGGGGCCCCTTTCAAGAGACCCAGTACTTC
CASSSTTGGPFQETQYF
>TRBD1|TRBV19|.|TRBJ1-5
TGTGCCAGTAGGGCAGGGGGCGGCAATCAGCCCCAGCATTTT
CASRAGGGNQPQHF
>TRBD1|TRBV27|.|TRBJ1-2
TGTGCCAGCAGTCCCACAGGGGGCGCAGTCTATGGCTACACCTTC
CASSPTGGAVYGYTF
>.|TRBV7-8|.|TRBJ2-7
TGTGCCAGCAGGCCGACAGTCTCAAGCTCCTACGAGCAGTACTTC
CASRPTVSSSYEQYF
>.|TRBV12-3/TRBV12-4|.|TRBJ1-1
TGTGCCAGCAGTTCGGTTGGGTCTGAAGCTTTCTTT
CASSSVGSEAFF
>TRBD1|TRBV6-5|.|TRBJ1-1
TGTGCCAGCAGTTACTCGATTGGACAGGCTGAAGCTTTCTTT
CASSYSIGQAEAFF
>TRBD2|TRBV7-2|.|TRBJ2-3
TGTGCCAGCAGCACTCAAACTAGCGGGAGATATGGAGATACGCAGTATTTT
CASSTQTSGRYGDTQYF
>TRBD1|TRBV14|.|TRBJ1-2
TGTGCCAGCAGCCAAGAGTTCCGGACAGGGGCTGGAGGCTACACCTTC
CASSQEFRTGAGGYTF
>.|TRBV10-1|.|TRBJ2-5
TGCGCCAGTGCCCTATCGTACCAAGAGACCCAGTACTTC
CASALSYQETQYF
>.|TRBV7-9|.|TRBJ1-6
TGTGCCAGCAGCTTAGACCCGGCTACTTATAATTCACCCCTCCACTTT
CASSLDPATYNSPLHF
>TRBD1|TRBV6-6|.|TRBJ1-4
TGTGCCAGCAGTTACCGAGACAGGGGTGAAAAACTGTTTTTT
CASSYRDRGEKLFF
>.|TRBV5-8|.|TRBJ2-7
TGTGCTTCTTTCTACGAGCAGTACTTC
CASFYEQYF
>.|TRBV5-4|.|TRBJ2-7
TGTGCCAGCAGCGGCCCGCCAGGGACCCACTACGAGCAGTACTTC
CASSGPPGTHYEQYF
>.|TRBV5-1|once|TRBJ2-3
TGCGCCAGCAGCTTGGAGGGTCGGCCGCAGTATTTT
CASSLEGRPQYF
>TRBD2|TRBV4-2|.|TRBJ2-5
TGTGCCAGCAGCCAAGCCGAGGGGCGAAGCGGGGCCCAAGAGACCCAGTACTTC
CASSQAEGRSGAQETQYF
>.|TRBV2|.|TRBJ1-5
TGTGCCAGCAGAGGGGGGGGATATAGCAATCAGCCCCAGCATTTT
CASRGGGYSNQPQHF
>.|TRBV27|.|TRBJ1-3
TGTGCCACCCAGAGACTGGGTGGAAACACCATATATTTT
CATQRLGGNTIYF
>.|TRBV10-2|.|TRBJ1-2
TGCGCCAGCAGTGATTTGGGGGGCTACACCTTC
CASSDLGGYTF
>.|TRBV5-5|.|TRBJ1-5
TGTGCCAGCGGCGGGACACCTTATAGCAATCAGCCCCAGCATTTT
CASGGTPYSNQPQHF
>TRBD1|TRBV5-1|.|TRBJ1-1
TGCGCCAGCAGCTTGGCCGCGACAGGGGCGGACACTGAAGCTTTCTTT
CASSLAATGADTEAFF
>TRBD2|TRBV4-3|.|TRBJ2-5
TGCGCCAGCAGCCAAGGGTTCCGCGGGCTAGCGGGGGGAAAAGAGACCCAGTACTTC
CASSQGFRGLAGGKETQYF
>.|TRBV3-1/TRBV3-2|.|TRBJ1-1
TGTGCCAGCAGCCCCAGCCTTGGACAGTCGGAGAACACTGAAGCTTTCTTT
CASSPSLGQSENTEAFF
>.|TRBV5-1|once|TRBJ2-3
TGCGCCAGCAGCTTGGTTGACGATACGCAGTATTTT
CASSLVDDTQYF